A single sample is the source of the 32 T cell receptor beta chains below, sequenced in a study of T-cell reconstitution after alpha-beta-depleted transplantation in children. The TCRbeta library incorporated unique molecular identifiers. TCRdb redid the calling of the PCR reads with MiXCR, one entry per CDR3 protein. The data show some 200,000 distinct CDR3 sequences, about 8.8% seen once. Material: PBMCs from the stem cell graft donor, obtained from the stem cell graft. These receptors were taken from a human donor who donated a stem cell graft to a child with SCID.

This clonotype was observed many times. The chain recombines TRBV4-1 with TRBJ1-2; no definite D call. Germline assignment: CDR1 MGHRA and CDR2 YSYEKL. This CDR3 contains 14 residues. With 0 bases removed from V and 1 base from J, the gap between germline ends came to 6 bases. The CDR3 sequence is CASSQESVNYGYTF. CDR3 in DNA: TGCGCCAGCAGCCAAGAATCAGTTAACTATGGCTACACCTTC.

This clonotype showed up many times. CDR3 DNA sequence: TGTGCCAGCAGTCCCACGTACTCCACAGATACGCAGTATTTT. Amino acid sequence: CASSPTYSTDTQYF. The genes are TRBV12-3 or TRBV12-4 and TRBJ2-3; unclear D gene. Trimming removed 5 bases at V and 2 bases at J, with 11 bases between. CDR3 length: 14 residues.

This clonotype was seen many times. This rearrangement joins TRBV28 to TRBJ1-3, with no clear D. Germline V gene sequence: CDR1 MDHEN, CDR2 SYDVKM. The CDR3 sequence is 14 residues long. With 5 bases removed from V and 2 bases from J, the gap between germline ends came to 10 bases. The CDR3 bases are TGTGCCAGCAGTCGCGGTATCACTGGAAACACCATATATTTT. Translation gives CASSRGITGNTIYF. Based on the CDR3 plus reference TRBV28 and TRBJ1-3, the full variable domain is DVKVTQSSRYLVKRTGEKVFLECVQDMDHENMFWYRQDPGLGLRLIYFSYDVKMKEKGDIPEGYSVSREKKERFSLILESASTNQTSMYLCASSRGITGNTIYFGEGSWLTVV.

J is TRBJ2-5 and V is TRBV20-1, with a possible D match to TRBD2 (7 bases). The CDR3 is 21 residues long. Deletions cut 5 bases from V and 2 bases from J, with 36 bases between. Per germline, CDR1 DFQATT and CDR2 SNEGSKA (reference sequence). In DNA, the CDR3 is TGCAGTGCTGGAGGGGGGAGGGGTTCGGCGGGGCTAGTTGTAAGTCAAGAGACCCAGTACTTC. It is translated as CSAGGGRGSAGLVVSQETQYF.

This clonotype was recorded at least ten times. The rearrangement uses TRBV5-1 and TRBJ1-5; D unresolved. CDR1 SGHRS and CDR2 YFSETQ come from the germline V gene. The CDR3 is 14 amino acids. V gave up 0 bases and J gave up 3 bases, with 7 bases separating them. The chain's CDR3 is CASSLGTVNQPQHF. The CDR3 nucleotides are TGCGCCAGCAGCTTGGGTACGGTCAATCAGCCCCAGCATTTT.

This clonotype was detected many times. The chain couples TRBV7-3 to TRBJ2-3; 7 bases map to TRBD2. CDR3 length: 17 amino acids. CDR1 is SGHTA and CDR2 is FQGTGA in the germline V gene. V gave up 0 bases and J gave up 2 bases; unmatched junction bases: 8. The CDR3 loop reads CASSLTQTSLITDTQYF. The CDR3, as DNA: TGTGCCAGCAGCTTAACGCAGACTAGCCTGATCACAGATACGCAGTATTTT.

This clonotype has ten or more counts. CDR3 residues: CASSHGPPSSYNEQFF. CDR3 DNA sequence: TGTGCCAGCAGCCACGGGCCTCCCTCCTCCTACAATGAGCAGTTCTTC. The chain combines TRBV28 with TRBJ2-1; no reliable D call. V was trimmed by 6 bases and J by 0 bases, leaving 15 bases between them. CDR1 and CDR2 (germline): MDHEN, SYDVKM. CDR3 length: 16 amino acids.

This clonotype has at least ten counts. The chain recombines TRBV5-6 with TRBJ2-3; the match to TRBD2 covers 7 bases. CDR3 size: 15 residues. Germline values: CDR1 SGHDT, CDR2 YYEEEE. The V and J ends lost 2 bases and 0 bases, in that order; junction bases with no gene match: 3. The CDR3 loop reads CASSLSGGSTDTQYF. CDR3 sequence (DNA): TGTGCCAGCAGCTTATCCGGGGGGAGCACAGATACGCAGTATTTT.

The sample holds many counts of this clonotype. The chain carries TRBV11-2 and TRBJ2-5; the D gene is possibly TRBD1 (6 bases). V gave up 0 bases and J gave up 2 bases, with 19 bases separating them. CDR3 length: 18 residues. Germline loops: CDR1 SGHAT, CDR2 FQNNGV. The CDR3 sequence is CASSLDGGRTGPQETQYF. The CDR3 DNA reads TGTGCCAGCAGCTTAGATGGGGGCCGGACGGGGCCTCAAGAGACCCAGTACTTC.

This chain connects TRBV7-6 to TRBJ1-2, with D possibly matching TRBD1 (5 bases). The CDR3 length is 13 residues. The V end lost 6 bases, the J end lost 4 bases, and 12 bases lay between the germline ends. CDR1 is SGHVS and CDR2 is FNYEAQ in the germline V gene. CDR3 region: CASRRAGGYGYTF. As DNA, the CDR3 is TGTGCCAGCAGAAGGGCCGGGGGCTATGGCTACACCTTC.

The table lists this clonotype with many counts. CDR3 sequence reads: CASSLGTTGNTIYF. CDR3 nucleotide sequence: TGCGCCAGCAGCTTGGGGACAACTGGAAACACCATATATTTT. The V and J genes are TRBV5-1 and TRBJ1-3, with TRBD1 as a possible D gene (5 bases). CDR1 and CDR2 (germline): SGHRS, YFSETQ. The length of the CDR3 is 14 residues. Trimming shortened V by 0 bases and J by 2 bases, and 6 bases separated the two germline ends.

The chain joins TRBV6-1 to TRBJ2-5; TRBD1 agrees at 9 bases. Trimming cost V 6 bases and J 5 bases; bases outside gene matches: 4. Germline assignment: CDR1 MNHNS and CDR2 SASEGT. The CDR3 spans 13 residues. In nucleotides, the CDR3 is TGTGCCAGCAGACGACAGGGGGTGGAGACCCAGTACTTC. This gives the protein CASRRQGVETQYF.

This clonotype was recorded at least ten times. J is TRBJ2-5 and V is TRBV18; D is ambiguous. The V end lost 4 bases, the J end lost 5 bases, and 8 bases lay between the germline ends. CDR1 and CDR2 from the germline V gene are KGHSH and LQKENI. The CDR3 has 12 amino acids. The CDR3 here is CASSRVAETQYF. CDR3 nucleotide sequence: TGTGCCAGCTCACGAGTCGCCGAGACCCAGTACTTC.

This clonotype was picked up many times. This sequence joins TRBV5-1 and TRBJ1-1; D may be TRBD1 (5 bases). From germline, CDR1 is SGHRS and CDR2 YFSETQ. Trimming removed 0 bases from V and 0 bases from J, with 12 bases in between. The CDR3 extends over 16 amino acids. CDR3 protein: CASSLAGTFMNTEAFF. The CDR3 bases are TGCGCCAGCAGCTTGGCTGGGACCTTCATGAACACTGAAGCTTTCTTT. Filled out from reference TRBV5-1 and TRBJ1-1, the complete variable domain reads KAGVTQTPRYLIKTRGQQVTLSCSPISGHRSVSWYQQTPGQGLQFLFEYFSETQRNKGNFPGRFSGRQFSNSRSEMNVSTLELGDSALYLCASSLAGTFMNTEAFFGQGTRLTVV.

This clonotype was picked up many times. The V and J genes are TRBV5-1 and TRBJ2-2; possibly TRBD2 for D (6 bases). The CDR3 runs 11 residues. Trimming cost V 7 bases and J 6 bases, with 7 bases left between them. Looked up from germline, CDR1 is SGHRS and CDR2 is YFSETQ. The CDR3 spells CASWGAGELFF. The CDR3 DNA reads TGCGCCAGCTGGGGGGCCGGGGAGCTGTTTTTT.

This clonotype has just a few counts. The rearrangement links TRBV18 to TRBJ2-1; no definite D call. CDR1 and CDR2 (germline): KGHSH, LQKENI. The germline V and J ends were trimmed by 3 bases and 8 bases, with 11 bases remaining between them. The length of the CDR3 is 13 residues. This CDR3 reads CASSPRQLDEQFF. In DNA, the CDR3 is TGTGCCAGCTCACCTCGCCAGTTGGATGAGCAGTTCTTC.

This rearrangement joins TRBV11-2 to TRBJ2-1; the D is unclear. This CDR3 has 16 residues. The germline V gene has CDR1 SGHAT and CDR2 FQNNGV. The germline V and J ends were trimmed by 5 bases and 2 bases, with 16 bases remaining between them. This CDR3 reads CASSHPWGTTYNEQFF. CDR3 DNA: TGTGCCAGCAGCCATCCCTGGGGAACCACCTACAATGAGCAGTTCTTC.

This clonotype has a count of ten or more. V and J are TRBV13 and TRBJ2-7; the D gene is possibly TRBD2 (5 bases). The length of the CDR3 is 14 residues. Trimming shortened V by 5 bases and J by 3 bases, and 14 bases separated the two germline ends. CDR1 is PRHDT, CDR2 FYEKMQ, per germline (reference sequence). This CDR3 is CASSQRGLHYEQYF. CDR3 DNA: TGTGCCAGCAGCCAGAGAGGGTTGCACTACGAGCAGTACTTC.

This clonotype was counted a few times. The chain joins TRBV7-2 to TRBJ1-2, with D uncertain. CDR1 is SGHTA and CDR2 is FQGNSA in the germline V gene. Trimming removed 6 bases at V and 4 bases at J, with 12 bases between. There are 13 residues in the CDR3. As DNA, the CDR3 is TGTGCCAGCAGGCTCGGAGGCAGCTATGGCTACACCTTC. As protein: CASRLGGSYGYTF.

This clonotype was observed many times. This chain joins TRBV7-2 and TRBJ1-5, with D uncertain. Trimming cost V 4 bases and J 3 bases, with 7 bases left between them. This CDR3 has 13 amino acids. Germline CDR1 SGHTA, CDR2 FQGNSA. CDR3: CASSYRANQPQHF. The CDR3 DNA is TGTGCCAGCAGCTACCGGGCCAATCAGCCCCAGCATTTT.

This clonotype was seen many times. The rearrangement joins TRBV27 to TRBJ2-1; perhaps D is TRBD1 or TRBD2 (5 bases each). V was cut by 6 bases and J by 9 bases, with 18 bases left in between. CDR3 length: 14 amino acids. Germline CDR1 reads MNHEY; CDR2 reads SMNVEV (reference sequence). The CDR3 DNA reads as TGTGCCAGCAGACCGGGGCCGCGGAGAGGTGAGCAGTTCTTC. It specifies CASRPGPRRGEQFF.

This clonotype was counted at least ten times. The chain is built from TRBV7-2 and TRBJ1-2, with D possibly being TRBD1 (5 bases). CDR1 is SGHTA, CDR2 FQGNSA, per germline. The CDR3 is 15 residues long. V lost 0 bases to trimming and J lost 8 bases, with 16 bases between them. This chain's CDR3 is CASSLAGTGLGGYTF. CDR3 nucleotide sequence: TGTGCCAGCAGCTTAGCCGGGACGGGCTTAGGAGGCTACACCTTC.

This clonotype has a count of ten or more. The chain is built from TRBV7-2 and TRBJ2-1; D gene uncertain. V was cut by 5 bases and J by 1 base, with 9 bases left in between. Germline CDR1 is SGHTA and CDR2 is FQGNSA. The CDR3 has 14 amino acids. CDR3 region: CASSPRVSYNEQFF. CDR3 DNA: TGTGCCAGCAGCCCCCGGGTTTCCTACAATGAGCAGTTCTTC. The full variable domain, its missing parts supplied by reference TRBV7-2 and TRBJ2-1, is GAGVSQSPSNKVTEKGKDVELRCDPISGHTALYWYRQSLGQGLEFLIYFQGNSAPDKSGLPSDRFSAERTGGSVSTLTIQRTQQEDSAVYLCASSPRVSYNEQFFGPGTRLTVL.

This clonotype was seen at least ten times. The chain is built from TRBV7-8 and TRBJ2-7; D not resolved. This CDR3 spans 13 amino acids. Trimming left V 5 bases short and J 3 bases short, with 11 bases between. CDR1 SGHVS and CDR2 FQNEAQ come from the germline V gene. The CDR3 DNA follows: TGTGCCAGCAGCGTCACTTATGACTACGAGCAGTACTTC. Its protein is CASSVTYDYEQYF. Drawing the rest from reference TRBV7-8 and TRBJ2-7, the complete variable domain is GAGVSQSPRYKVAKRGQDVALRCDPISGHVSLFWYQQALGQGPEFLTYFQNEAQLDKSGLPSDRFFAERPEGSVSTLKIQRTQQEDSAVYLCASSVTYDYEQYFGPGTRLTVT.

This clonotype was recorded many times. This chain uses TRBV6-8 with TRBJ2-1; 9 bases map to TRBD2. CDR3 size: 13 residues. The trim removed 5 bases at V and 13 bases at J, leaving 9 bases unmatched. CDR1 is MNHGY, CDR2 SAAAGT, per germline. CDR3 in DNA: TGTGCCAGCAGTCTACTTCCTAGCGGGGAACAGTTCTTC. Protein sequence: CASSLLPSGEQFF.

This clonotype was detected a few times. V is TRBV5-1 and J is TRBJ1-5; D unresolved. Germline V gene sequence: CDR1 SGHRS, CDR2 YFSETQ. V dropped 0 bases and J dropped 5 bases, with 9 bases sitting between them. This CDR3 is built from 14 residues. In nucleotides, the CDR3 is TGCGCCAGCAGCTTGGCGGCAGGTGATCAGCCCCAGCATTTT. It translates to CASSLAAGDQPQHF.

This clonotype was counted ten times or more. The chain links TRBV3-1 to TRBJ2-2; TRBD1 matches at 7 bases. Germline V lookup: CDR1 LGHDT, CDR2 YNNKEL (reference sequence). Germline trimming cut 3 bases from V and 4 bases from J; bases unmatched to any gene: 2. The CDR3 totals 14 residues. Here the CDR3 reads CASSHTGVTGELFF. DNA of the CDR3: TGTGCCAGCAGCCATACAGGGGTCACCGGGGAGCTGTTTTTT.

This clonotype was found many times. The rearrangement joins TRBV29-1 to TRBJ2-7; 10 nucleotides line up with TRBD1. The trim removed 5 bases at V and 3 bases at J, leaving 7 bases unmatched. Germline values: CDR1 SQVTM, CDR2 ANQGSEA. CDR3 length: 14 amino acids. This CDR3 reads CSVYFRDRGYEQYF. CDR3 bases: TGCAGCGTTTACTTCCGGGACAGGGGCTACGAGCAGTACTTC.

The CDR3 here is CSARAGGAGAKNIQYF. The DNA of the CDR3 is TGCAGTGCTAGGGCGGGGGGGGCAGGAGCCAAAAACATTCAGTACTTC. This chain uses TRBV20-1 with TRBJ2-4; 9 nucleotides agree with TRBD2. The CDR3 consists of 16 residues. After removal of 3 bases from V and 0 bases from J, the junction contained 6 bases not matched to a gene. Germline CDR1 and CDR2: DFQATT and SNEGSKA (reference sequence).

This clonotype was observed at least ten times. The chain is built from TRBV5-1 and TRBJ2-3; 12 nucleotides line up with TRBD2. This CDR3 comprises 15 residues. Trimming cost V 5 bases and J 6 bases; bases outside gene matches: 7. The germline V gene encodes CDR1 SGHRS and CDR2 YFSETQ. The DNA for the CDR3 is TGCGCCAGCAGTCCCGGACTAGCGGGGTGGGATACGCAGTATTTT. It codes for CASSPGLAGWDTQYF.

In its sample, this clonotype was seen many times. The chain carries TRBV20-1 and TRBJ2-5, with D perhaps matching TRBD1 (7 bases). Germline V gene lookup returns CDR1 DFQATT and CDR2 SNEGSKA (reference sequence). CDR3 size: 13 residues. CDR3 sequence reads: CSAIQGGEETQYF. CDR3 DNA: TGCAGCGCAATCCAGGGGGGCGAAGAGACCCAGTACTTC.

This clonotype was seen repeatedly, ten times or more. The CDR3 sequence is CASSSGRDLHTQYF. CDR3 nucleotide sequence: TGTGCCAGCAGCTCAGGGAGGGACTTGCATACGCAGTATTTT. The chain joins TRBV6-2 or TRBV6-3 to TRBJ2-3; 7 nucleotides match TRBD2. This CDR3 spans 14 amino acids. V dropped 6 bases and J dropped 7; count of bases not matched to a gene: 10. CDR1 is MNHEY, CDR2 SVGEGT, per germline.